A selection of T cell receptor beta chains follows, all from one sample in a study of T cell changes during pregnancy in multiple sclerosis. Measured with immunoSEQ multiplex PCR; TCRdb has only the in-frame clones, and not every one. The sample records around 60,000 clones, 96% being singletons. This specimen consisted of CD8+ T cells from peripheral blood mononuclear cells, obtained after pregnancy. These receptors all stem from a female donor with multiple sclerosis, enrolled in a pregnancy study. The CDR3 runs from the conserved cysteine through the conserved F or W. D genes are given only for firm matches. The listing skips clone size in some rows; elsewhere it reads once, few, many or a size class.

j_gene	d_gene	abundance	v_gene	CDR3nt	CDR3aa
TRBJ2-1	TRBD2	-	TRBV4-3	TGCGCCAGCAGCCAAGATGCTAGCGGCGGCTATGAGCAGTTCTTC	CASSQDASGGYEQFF
TRBJ1-2	-	-	TRBV6-1	TGTGCCAGCAGTTTCCGATACGTACCAGATGGCTACACCTTC	CASSFRYVPDGYTF
TRBJ1-2	TRBD1	-	TRBV10-3	TGTGCCATCATGGCCCAAACAGGGGGACTTGGCTACACCTTC	CAIMAQTGGLGYTF
TRBJ1-1	-	-	TRBV5-6	TGTGCCAGCAGCTTTGACATCAGCACTGAAGCTTTCTTT	CASSFDISTEAFF
TRBJ1-1	-	-	TRBV6-6	TGTGCCAGCACAATGGGAGGGTCCACTGAAGCTTTCTTT	CASTMGGSTEAFF
TRBJ2-7	-	-	TRBV19	TGTGCCAGTAGTATGACAGGAGCTTCTTACGAGCAGTACTTC	CASSMTGASYEQYF
TRBJ2-7	-	-	TRBV7-8	TGTGCCAGCAGCAGGGCAGGGGATTCCTACGAGCAGTACTTC	CASSRAGDSYEQYF
TRBJ2-1	-	-	TRBV27	TGTGCCAGCAGTGATCCTGGGGGCTACGGTGAGCAGTTCTTC	CASSDPGGYGEQFF
TRBJ2-1	TRBD2	-	TRBV4-2	TGTGCCAGCAGCCAAGAGGCCTCGGGAGGATTTGTCAATGAGCAGTTCTTC	CASSQEASGGFVNEQFF
TRBJ1-1	TRBD1	-	TRBV19	TGTGCCAGTAACAGGGGCATCACTGAAGCTTTCTTT	CASNRGITEAFF
TRBJ2-1	TRBD2	-	TRBV27	TGTGCCAGCAGCGGGGGGTTGGGGGGACACAATGAGCAGTTCTTC	CASSGGLGGHNEQFF
TRBJ2-7	TRBD1	-	TRBV7-2	TGTGCCAGCAGCCCCAGAGACAGGGGAAGAATCTACGAGCAGTACTTC	CASSPRDRGRIYEQYF
TRBJ2-3	TRBD2	once	TRBV9	TGTGCCAGCAGCGCTCCGGGACTAGCGGGAGTAGGCGATACGCAGTATTTT	CASSAPGLAGVGDTQYF
TRBJ1-1	-	-	TRBV25-1	TGTGCCACCGGACAGAACACTGAAGCTTTCTTT	CATGQNTEAFF
TRBJ2-1	TRBD2	-	TRBV7-2	TGTGCCAGCAGTATTAACAGGGCCTGGACTAGCGTATCCTACAATGAGCAGTTCTTC	CASSINRAWTSVSYNEQFF
TRBJ2-7	-	once	TRBV4-3	TGCGCCAGCAGCCAAGACGACAGCCCCCTCTCCTACGAGCAGTACTTC	CASSQDDSPLSYEQYF
TRBJ2-7	TRBD1	-	TRBV2	TGTGCCAGCAGTGAAATGGGACAGAGCTCCTACGAGCAGTACTTC	CASSEMGQSSYEQYF
TRBJ2-6	-	once	TRBV7-8	TGTGCCAGCAGCTTACCAGGGGCTGGGGCCAACGTCCTGACTTTC	CASSLPGAGANVLTF
TRBJ2-1	TRBD2	-	TRBV28	TGTGCCAGCAGACTAGCGGGAGTTTACAATGAGCAGTTCTTC	CASRLAGVYNEQFF
TRBJ2-5	TRBD2	-	TRBV25-1	TGTGCCAGCGTGTTTCAGCGGGAGGGCCGGGAGACCCAGTACTTC	CASVFQREGRETQYF
TRBJ2-3	-	-	TRBV28	TGTGCCAGCAGCCCTACCCTCAGCACAGATACGCAGTATTTT	CASSPTLSTDTQYF
TRBJ2-1	-	-	TRBV4-3	TGCGCCAGCAGCCCACAACTAAGCGATGAGCAGTTCTTC	CASSPQLSDEQFF
TRBJ2-1	TRBD2	-	TRBV9	TGTGCCAGCAGCTTCGCGGGACTAGCCTACAATGAGCAGTTCTTC	CASSFAGLAYNEQFF
TRBJ2-1	TRBD1	-	TRBV27	TGTGCCAGCAGTTCCGGGACAGGGTTCAATGAGCAGTTCTTC	CASSSGTGFNEQFF
TRBJ1-3	TRBD1	-	TRBV9	TGTGCCAGCAGCGCTCAACAGGGGGCCTTGCAGAACACCATATATTTT	CASSAQQGALQNTIYF
TRBJ1-5	-	-	TRBV28	TGTGCCAGCAGTTTATCTCAGGGATTCGTCTACAAGCCCCAGCATTTT	CASSLSQGFVYKPQHF
TRBJ2-1	-	-	TRBV6-1	TGTGCCAGCAGTTTCCGGGGAAAGCCCAATGAGCAGTTCTTC	CASSFRGKPNEQFF
TRBJ2-7	TRBD1	-	TRBV5-4	TGTGCCAGCAGCGCATACAGGGGTTCCTACGAGCAGTACTTC	CASSAYRGSYEQYF
TRBJ2-1	TRBD1	-	TRBV7-6	TGTGCCAGCAGCTTAGGACAGGGGGGCGGCAATGAGCAGTTCTTC	CASSLGQGGGNEQFF
TRBJ1-1	-	-	TRBV2	TGTGCCAGCAGTGGAATCGAGCGGGACACTGAAGCTTTCTTT	CASSGIERDTEAFF
TRBJ2-3	-	-	TRBV6-5	TGTGCCAGCAGCCCGGGCACAGATACGCAGTATTTT	CASSPGTDTQYF
TRBJ2-2	-	-	TRBV13	TGTGCCAGCAATAGACTTGACGACGCCGGGGAGCTGTTTTTT	CASNRLDDAGELFF
TRBJ1-1	-	-	TRBV2	TGTGCCAGCAGCCCAGGGGCGTTGAACACTGAAGCTTTCTTT	CASSPGALNTEAFF
TRBJ2-1	TRBD1	-	TRBV28	TGTGCCAGCAGTTTATTAGGGGGCGCTCTATTTAATGAGCAGTTCTTC	CASSLLGGALFNEQFF
TRBJ1-5	-	-	TRBV29-1	TGCAGCGCTTTGGAGGGGTATAGCAATCAGCCCCAGCATTTT	CSALEGYSNQPQHF
TRBJ2-7	-	-	TRBV6-5	TGTGCCAGCGGTTCGGGTCCAGCGGTCTCCTACGAGCAGTACTTC	CASGSGPAVSYEQYF
TRBJ2-7	TRBD2	-	TRBV27	TGTGCCAGCAGTTTATGGGGTAGCGGGGACTCCTACGAGCAGTACTTC	CASSLWGSGDSYEQYF
TRBJ2-1	TRBD2	-	TRBV7-9	TGTGCCAGCAGCTTACGGGGGGGCTTCACTTCCTACAATGAGCAGTTCTTC	CASSLRGGFTSYNEQFF
TRBJ2-7	-	-	TRBV10-3	TGTGCCATCAGTGACCCGACAGGTCATTACGAGCAGTACTTC	CAISDPTGHYEQYF
TRBJ1-4	-	-	TRBV10-2	TGCGCCAGCAGTGATCTGCAGGGTGCCGAAGAAAAACTGTTTTTT	CASSDLQGAEEKLFF
TRBJ1-1	-	-	TRBV2	TGTGCCAGCAGCGAAGCCTATTCGAACACTGAAGCTTTCTTT	CASSEAYSNTEAFF